This T cell receptor (beta chain) was documented in a study of T-cell memory formation after mild COVID-19 (dated by TCRdb to the early 2020s). Regarding the complete study: Most TCR sequence clusters were specific to one of the two donors. The cohort was made up of two young adult volunteers, one female and one male, who were previously healthy. In two donors, T-cell clones that expanded and contracted after mild COVID-19 were tracked by sequencing TCRalpha and TCRbeta repertoires over time.

Per the germline V gene, SGHTA is the CDR1 and FQGNSA is the CDR2. After removal of 2 bases from V and 8 bases from J, the junction retains 3 bases not matched to a gene. The CDR3, from cysteine to phenylalanine, totals 14 residues. The only DNA kept is the CDR3, 42 bases in frame from the first base. Paper-wide results and their limitations: Only a couple of mild cases were covered by the study, and larger cohorts that include severe cases with pre-infection samples were considered necessary. Balanced CD4/CD8 phenotypes were observed for clones contracting from day 15 to 85, whereas a bias towards CD4+ was observed for a second wave of clones expanding from day 15 to 37. Contracting CD4+ clones appeared mostly in the CM and EM memory subsets, whereas CD8+ clones were enriched in EMRA. Some responding clones were detected in pre-infection memory, which suggested that pre-existing cross-reactive memory T cells had joined the SARS-CoV-2 response. Whether the second-wave clones peaking on day 37 were SARS-CoV-2 specific was not confirmed.

This clonotype was found many times. This receptor's antigen is unknown. No base quality information exists; no much larger clone differs at one position. Ficoll-Paque density gradient centrifugation was used to isolate PBMCs. Instrument used: Illumina NovaSeq 6000. TCRalpha and TCRbeta cDNA libraries were built by 5'RACE with constant-segment primers, adding sample barcodes and unique molecular identifiers. Trizol reagent was used to extract RNA from every sample. Library amplification was performed in two PCR steps, and a second sample barcode and Illumina TruSeq adapters were introduced in the second step. Sequencing of the libraries was done on an Illumina NovaSeq, producing 2 x 150 bp paired-end reads. Turning to the authors' computational methods: Demultiplexing of reads and collapsing into UMI-guided consensus sequences were performed with migec v1.2.7. Using mixcr v2.1.11, UMI consensuses were aligned to TRA and TRB V and J templates and then assembled into clonotypes. A clonotype was counted as expanded or contracted only if both edgeR and NoisET called the change significant, with noise models trained on biological replicates. For edgeR calls, the cutoffs were a false discovery rate-adjusted p below 0.01 and a log2 fold-change threshold of 1. As an exploratory analysis of dynamics, max-normalized trajectories of the 1000 most abundant clonotypes were examined by PCA with hierarchical clustering. Separately sequenced CD4+ and CD8+ repertoires were used to assign the CD4 or CD8 phenotype of responding clones. TCRdb passed the public sequencing reads through fastp at Q25 and MiXCR, retaining productive beta sequences. CDR3 protein duplicates are merged, each entry listing the most common genes and DNA. Clone size and V and J calls follow TCRdb, not the original study. The sample includes 350,000 or so distinct CDR3 sequences, with around 20% observed a single time. Of the sample, about 21% falls within the top ten clones.

Sequencing was performed on PBMCs or a T cell subset sorted from them (not recorded which). The sequence was obtained from a man aged 18 to 29 who had mild COVID-19 (a few samples of this study predate the infection). The sample titles of this study are shuffled in the database, so cell type and time point are left out; the donor was told from shared clones. The sequence is built from TRBV7-2 and TRBJ2-1; 10 middle bases align to TRBD2. The CDR3 region reads CASSLRLAGDEQFF. The bases read TGTGCCAGCAGCTTACGGCTAGCGGGGGATGAGCAGTTCTTC.